What follows is one T cell receptor beta chain and its context. One junction end disagrees with the germline gene, perhaps due to a read error. This CDR3 has 16 amino acids. The study extracted blood RNA from unsorted whole blood and also extracted germline DNA. The source of the sample is a study of tumor-infiltrating lymphocytes in primary liver carcinoma. Study at large: About 3.65 to 8 million productive TCRbeta reads were obtained from the samples, with similar numbers across tissue types.

Starting material of about 480 ng total RNA yielded TCR beta cDNA via a constant-region primer. Libraries of TCR beta came from three nested multiplex PCR rounds with slightly modified ARM-PCR. PCR rounds one and two used TRBV1-TRBV30 forward primers with a C-beta reverse primer for 9 to 10 cycles each. TCRdb reprocessed the multiplex PCR reads with MiXCR, giving one entry per CDR3 protein. Among 300,000 to 350,000 distinct CDR3 sequences listed, around 50% were seen once. The sequenced sample consisted of peripheral blood. The chain employs TRBV5-7 and TRBJ2-7; perhaps TRBD2 as D (5 bases). TRBV5-7 is an open reading frame whose function is uncertain. This TCR came from a woman aged 30 to 39 with primary liver carcinoma and hepatitis B virus infection. The CDR3 protein is CASSQPTTRLYYDQYF. In nucleotides, the CDR3 is TGTGCCAGCAGTCAGCCCACGACCCGACTATATTACGATCAGTACTTC.